These 25 T cell receptor beta chains came from one sample sequenced in a study of CD8+ T cells in alopecia areata. cDNA serving as the sequencing template came from extracted, reverse transcribed RNA. Data came from immunoSEQ multiplex PCR; TCRdb stores just in-frame clones and leaves some out. The sample lists 180,000 or so clones, around 64% occurring once. Sequences were derived from CD8+ T cells sorted from blood, sampled at week 0. These receptors originate from a human donor with alopecia areata.

This chain links TRBV29-1 with TRBJ1-2; D is ambiguous. V lost 3 bases and J lost 5, with 16 bases in between. The germline gives CDR1 SQVTM, CDR2 ANQGSEA. This CDR3 comprises 14 residues. The CDR3 DNA follows: TGCAGCGTTGAGAATAAGGAAGTGGGGTATGGCTACACCTTC. Its protein product is CSVENKEVGYGYTF.

V usage is TRBV29-1 and J usage is TRBJ1-2, with D possibly TRBD1 on 5 matching bases. Trimming took off 0 bases at V and 2 bases at J, with 13 bases between the two ends. Germline CDR1 is SQVTM and CDR2 is ANQGSEA. The CDR3 has 15 residues. This CDR3 is CSVEDRDGRNYGYTF. The CDR3 region has the DNA TGCAGCGTTGAAGATCGGGACGGCCGAAACTATGGCTACACCTTC.

This sequence joins TRBV29-1 and TRBJ1-1, with D perhaps matching TRBD1 (5 bases). The V end lost 5 bases, the J end lost 12 bases, and 16 bases lay between the germline ends. There are 11 residues in the CDR3. Germline lookup yields CDR1 SQVTM and CDR2 ANQGSEA. Here the CDR3 DNA reads TGCAGCGTTCCGAGGAGGGGCGAGCCTTTCTTT. It is translated as CSVPRRGEPFF.

This clone has a single count. The J gene is TRBJ1-2, the V gene TRBV29-1, with 7 bases aligning to TRBD1. Losses at the gene ends were 7 bases for V and 2 bases for J; bases not matched to a gene: 4. Germline CDR1 reads SQVTM; CDR2 reads ANQGSEA. This CDR3 contains 12 residues. CDR3 sequence: CSAEGQNYGYTF. In DNA, the CDR3 is TGCAGCGCCGAGGGACAGAACTATGGCTACACCTTC. Full variable domain (missing parts from reference TRBV29-1 and TRBJ1-2): SAVISQKPSRDICQRGTSLTIQCQVDSQVTMMFWYRQQPGQSLTLIATANQGSEATYESGFVIDKFPISRPNLTFSTLTVSNMSPEDSSIYLCSAEGQNYGYTFGSGTRLTVV.

To note about this clone: This same CDR3 is encoded by further DNA sequences in the sample. V usage is TRBV27 and J usage is TRBJ2-5; D gene unclear. Trimming took off 6 bases at V and 5 bases at J, with 7 bases between the two ends. From germline, CDR1 is MNHEY and CDR2 SMNVEV (reference sequence). CDR3 length: 11 residues. DNA of the CDR3: TGTGCCAGCAGCTTCAGGGAGACCCAGTACTTC. It translates to CASSFRETQYF.

The chain carries TRBV5-1 and TRBJ1-1, with D possibly matching TRBD1 (6 bases). The CDR3 consists of 14 residues. Trimming removed 1 base from V and 8 bases from J, with 15 bases in between. The V gene's germline CDR1 is SGHRS and CDR2 YFSETQ. CDR3 sequence: CASSLNRGDKEAFF. The CDR3 bases are TGCGCCAGCAGCTTGAACAGAGGGGACAAAGAAGCTTTCTTT. Looking up the rest from reference TRBV5-1 and TRBJ1-1 gives the full variable domain: KAGVTQTPRYLIKTRGQQVTLSCSPISGHRSVSWYQQTPGQGLQFLFEYFSETQRNKGNFPGRFSGRQFSNSRSEMNVSTLELGDSALYLCASSLNRGDKEAFFGQGTRLTVV.

This clone was counted a few times. The rearrangement joins TRBV5-1 to TRBJ2-1; D remains unclear. Trimming shortened V by 0 bases and J by 8 bases, and 15 bases separated the two germline ends. This CDR3 is built from 15 residues. The germline V gene encodes CDR1 SGHRS and CDR2 YFSETQ. CDR3 in DNA: TGCGCCAGCAGCTTGGCCCGGACGATTAGGTATGAGCAGTTCTTC. As protein: CASSLARTIRYEQFF.

This chain connects TRBV4-1 to TRBJ2-2; 8 bases match TRBD1. The CDR3 length is 12 residues. Germline trimming cut 11 bases from V and 4 bases from J; bases unmatched to any gene: 3. CDR1 is MGHRA and CDR2 is YSYEKL in the germline V gene. CDR3 DNA sequence: TGCGCCTCCACAGGGGGCACCGGGGAGCTGTTTTTT. This encodes CASTGGTGELFF.

The chain recombines TRBV10-3 with TRBJ2-7; D possibly uses TRBD1 or TRBD2 (6 bases each). V was clipped by 6 bases and J by 5 bases, with 11 bases between them. The CDR3 consists of 12 residues. Germline lookup yields CDR1 ENHRY and CDR2 SYGVKD. CDR3 loop: CAIRKGGDEQYF. CDR3 DNA sequence: TGTGCCATCAGAAAGGGGGGCGACGAGCAGTACTTC.

The genes are TRBV29-1 and TRBJ2-1; 10 bases line up with TRBD1. After removal of 3 bases from V and 1 base from J, the junction contained 9 bases not matched to a gene. The CDR3 is made up of 17 amino acids. Germline V gene sequence: CDR1 SQVTM, CDR2 ANQGSEA. The CDR3 sequence: CSVDRDRGSQSYNEQFF. CDR3 DNA: TGCAGCGTTGACCGGGACAGGGGTAGCCAATCCTACAATGAGCAGTTCTTC.

The chain uses TRBV7-9 and TRBJ2-2; possible D gene TRBD1, 6 bases. V was shortened by 5 bases and J by 1 base, with 11 bases between the two germline ends. CDR1 is SEHNR and CDR2 is FQNEAQ in the germline V gene (reference sequence). This CDR3 region has 15 residues. The CDR3 DNA is TGTGCCAGCAGCACGCAGGGGCAGAACACCGGGGAGCTGTTTTTT. The encoded protein is CASSTQGQNTGELFF. The full variable domain, its missing parts supplied by reference TRBV7-9 and TRBJ2-2, is DTGVSQNPRHKITKRGQNVTFRCDPISEHNRLYWYRQTLGQGPEFLTYFQNEAQLEKSRLLSDRFSAERPKGSFSTLEIQRTEQGDSAMYLCASSTQGQNTGELFFGEGSRLTVL.

The rearrangement links TRBV6-5 to TRBJ2-1; 8 bases fit TRBD1. Germline CDR1 reads MNHEY; CDR2 reads SVGAGI. With V trimmed by 1 base and J by 9 bases, 5 bases remained unmatched. The CDR3 totals 14 residues. The CDR3 loop is CASSYWTGIPEQFF. CDR3 bases: TGTGCCAGCAGTTACTGGACAGGGATCCCTGAGCAGTTCTTC.

The J gene is TRBJ2-7, the V gene TRBV9; D is ambiguous. Per the germline V gene, CDR1 is SGDLS and CDR2 is YYNGEE. CDR3 length: 12 amino acids. V lost 3 bases to trimming and J lost 5 bases, with 9 bases between them. The CDR3 loop reads CASSAVGDEQYF. The CDR3 DNA reads as TGTGCCAGCAGCGCCGTAGGAGACGAGCAGTACTTC.

A single count supports this clone. The CDR3 here is CASSPPGRLQETQYF. CDR3 bases: TGTGCCAGCAGCCCCCCAGGCAGACTCCAAGAGACCCAGTACTTC. J is TRBJ2-5 and V is TRBV9; D is ambiguous. CDR3 length equals 15 residues. Germline lookup yields CDR1 SGDLS and CDR2 YYNGEE. The V end lost 4 bases, the J end lost 1 base, and 14 bases lay between the germline ends.

This clone was counted a few times. This chain links TRBV30 with TRBJ1-2; 7 bases align to TRBD1. Germline V lookup: CDR1 GTSNPN, CDR2 SVGIG (reference sequence). The CDR3 runs to 15 residues. Trimming at V came to 1 base and at J to 0 bases, leaving 5 bases not matched to a gene. As DNA, the CDR3 is TGTGCCTGGAGTGAACGGCAGGGGGCTAACTATGGCTACACCTTC. It translates to CAWSERQGANYGYTF.

This rearrangement joins TRBV10-3 to TRBJ2-1; TRBD2 might be the D (6 bases). CDR1 ENHRY and CDR2 SYGVKD come from the germline V gene. Trimming removed 10 bases from V and 7 bases from J, with 14 bases in between. This CDR3 spans 12 amino acids. CDR3 bases: TGTGCCAGCGGGGTCCGGGGTAATGAGCAGTTCTTC. Translation gives CASGVRGNEQFF.

CDR3 protein: CASSSRSGDLYGYTF. CDR3 coding DNA: TGCGCCAGCAGCTCGCGTAGTGGGGACCTCTATGGCTACACCTTC. The chain has TRBV5-1 and TRBJ1-2, with TRBD1 as a possible D gene (5 bases). The CDR3 has 15 residues. Per germline, CDR1 SGHRS and CDR2 YFSETQ. The germline V and J ends were trimmed by 3 bases and 4 bases, with 16 bases remaining between them.

The rearrangement joins TRBV6-5 to TRBJ2-7; 8 bases map to TRBD1. The junction had 7 bases not matched to a gene; V was cut back by 7 bases and J by 2 bases. The CDR3 is 14 residues long. The V gene's germline CDR1 is MNHEY and CDR2 SVGAGI. CDR3 nucleotides: TGTGCCAGCAACGACAGGGGTTTGGCCTACGAGCAGTACTTC. It is translated as CASNDRGLAYEQYF.

The chain links TRBV15 to TRBJ1-5; D ambiguous. Germline CDR1 LNHNV, CDR2 YYDKDF (reference sequence). The ends were cut back, 3 bases at V and 4 bases at J, with 4 bases in the middle. There are 12 residues in the CDR3. CDR3 sequence (DNA): TGTGCCACCAGCAGCCAGAATCAGCCCCAGCATTTT. Protein: CATSSQNQPQHF.

This sequence joins TRBV13 and TRBJ1-1; D perhaps matches TRBD1 (6 bases). CDR3 length equals 11 residues. Deletions cut 8 bases from V and 10 bases from J, with 14 bases between. Germline V gene sequence: CDR1 PRHDT, CDR2 FYEKMQ (reference sequence). In nucleotides, the CDR3 is TGTGCCAGCGGATCAGGGGAAAGAGCTTTCTTT. Amino acid sequence: CASGSGERAFF.

The chain combines TRBV13 with TRBJ1-1, with D unresolved. V shed 3 bases and J shed 6 bases, with 8 bases lying between them. The CDR3 runs 12 residues. Germline V lookup: CDR1 PRHDT, CDR2 FYEKMQ (reference sequence). CDR3 sequence: CASSFPGAEAFF. The CDR3 coding sequence is TGTGCCAGCAGCTTCCCCGGGGCTGAAGCTTTCTTT.

The rearrangement links TRBV7-2 to TRBJ2-7, with TRBD2 as a possible D gene (5 bases). The V end lost 3 bases, the J end lost 1 base, and 13 bases lay between the germline ends. Germline assignment: CDR1 SGHTA and CDR2 FQGNSA. The CDR3 spans 15 residues. The CDR3 protein is CASSFDWRRSYEQYF. DNA of the CDR3: TGTGCCAGCAGCTTTGACTGGCGGAGGTCCTACGAGCAGTACTTC.

The chain uses TRBV27 and TRBJ2-1; D ambiguous. The V end lost 5 bases, the J end lost 6 bases, and 14 bases lay between the germline ends. The CDR3 consists of 14 residues. Germline assignment: CDR1 MNHEY and CDR2 SMNVEV (reference sequence). CDR3 sequence reads: CASSTLQGSNEQFF. The CDR3 nucleotides are TGTGCCAGCAGTACTCTACAAGGATCCAATGAGCAGTTCTTC.

This clone has just a few counts. J is TRBJ1-2 and V is TRBV19; D remains ambiguous. CDR3 length: 14 amino acids. Germline-derived CDR1 and CDR2 are LNHDA and SQIVND (reference sequence). The V gene lost 2 bases and the J gene lost 5 bases, with 12 bases spanning the gap. The CDR3 nucleotides read TGTGCCAGTAGTATACCGGGCAGCGTGTATGGCTACACCTTC. Protein product: CASSIPGSVYGYTF. Variable domain in full (rest from reference TRBV19 and TRBJ1-2): DGGITQSPKYLFRKEGQNVTLSCEQNLNHDAMYWYRQDPGQGLRLIYYSQIVNDFQKGDIAEGYSVSREKKESFPLTVTSAQKNPTAFYLCASSIPGSVYGYTFGSGTRLTVV.

This chain connects TRBV9 to TRBJ1-2; D is unclear. V was clipped by 3 bases and J by 6 bases, with 12 bases between them. Germline V CDR1 and CDR2: SGDLS, YYNGEE. This CDR3 region has 13 residues. CDR3 in DNA: TGTGCCAGCAGCGCGAGGCCCGTTGATGGCTACACCTTC. Translating it yields CASSARPVDGYTF. Supplemented by reference TRBV9 and TRBJ1-2, the full variable domain reads DSGVTQTPKHLITATGQRVTLRCSPRSGDLSVYWYQQSLDQGLQFLIQYYNGEERAKGNILERFSAQQFPDLHSELNLSSLELGDSALYFCASSARPVDGYTFGSGTRLTVV.